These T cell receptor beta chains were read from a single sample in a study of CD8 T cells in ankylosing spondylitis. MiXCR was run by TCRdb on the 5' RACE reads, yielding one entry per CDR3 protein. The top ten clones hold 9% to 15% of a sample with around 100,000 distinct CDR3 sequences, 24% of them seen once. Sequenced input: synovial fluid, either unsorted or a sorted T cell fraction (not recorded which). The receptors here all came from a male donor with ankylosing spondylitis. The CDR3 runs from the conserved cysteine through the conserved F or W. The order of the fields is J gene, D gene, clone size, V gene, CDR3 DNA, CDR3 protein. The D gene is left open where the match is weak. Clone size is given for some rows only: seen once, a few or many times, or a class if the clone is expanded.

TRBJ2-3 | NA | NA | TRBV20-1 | TGCAGTGCTAGAGGTGACGCACAGAAGGGCGATACGCAGTATTTT | CSARGDAQKGDTQYF
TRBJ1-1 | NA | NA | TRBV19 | TGTGCCAGTAGTTTGGGGGCCATGAACACTGAAGCTTTCTTT | CASSLGAMNTEAFF
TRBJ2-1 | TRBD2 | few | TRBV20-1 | TGCAGTGCTAGAGTTCCGGGACTAGCGGGAGGGAGAGTGCAGTTCTTC | CSARVPGLAGGRVQFF
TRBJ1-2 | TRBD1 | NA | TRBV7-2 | TGTGCCAGCAGCCCTGGGACAGGACCATATGGCTACACCTTC | CASSPGTGPYGYTF
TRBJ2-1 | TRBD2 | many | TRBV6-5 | TGTGCCAGCAGTTACCCGTCGGGTAGCGGGAGTCATCGGAAGTTCTTC | CASSYPSGSGSHRKFF
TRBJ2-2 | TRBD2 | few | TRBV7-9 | TGTGCCACCAAACTAGCGGGCCCCGCGAACACCGGGGAGCTGTTTTTT | CATKLAGPANTGELFF
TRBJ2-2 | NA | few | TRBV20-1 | TGCAGTGCCGGGGGTGGAGGAGGTTACACCGGGGAGCTGTTTTTT | CSAGGGGGYTGELFF
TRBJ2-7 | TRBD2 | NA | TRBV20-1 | TGCAGTGCTCGGTCTAGCGGGAAGTCCTACGAGCAGTACTTC | CSARSSGKSYEQYF
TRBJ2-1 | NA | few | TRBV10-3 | TGTGCCATCAGACCAATTACAGGGAGTGATGAGCAGTTCTTC | CAIRPITGSDEQFF
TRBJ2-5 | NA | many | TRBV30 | TGTGCCTGGAGTACCTCATTAGTCGGGGAGACCCAGTACTTC | CAWSTSLVGETQYF
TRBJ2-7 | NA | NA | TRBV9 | TGTGCCAGCAGCGTAGGGGACCGCTACGAGCAGTACTTC | CASSVGDRYEQYF
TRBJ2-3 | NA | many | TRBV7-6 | TGTGCCAGCAGCTTAGCGCCAGGACAGAGGTCAGATACGCAGTATTTT | CASSLAPGQRSDTQYF
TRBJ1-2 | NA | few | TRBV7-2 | TGTGCCAGCAGCTTAGGGGGCGCGGGTCTAAACACCTTC | CASSLGGAGLNTF
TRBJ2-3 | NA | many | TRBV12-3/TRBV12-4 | TGTGCCAGCAGCCTAGCAAGGCGGGACCCGCGTCAGTATTTT | CASSLARRDPRQYF
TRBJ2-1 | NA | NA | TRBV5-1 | TGCGCCAGCAGCTTGGCCCAGTACAATGAGCAGTTCTTC | CASSLAQYNEQFF
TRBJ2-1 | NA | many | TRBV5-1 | TGCGCCAGCAGCTTGGGACGGGGCACCTACAATGAGCAGTTCTTC | CASSLGRGTYNEQFF
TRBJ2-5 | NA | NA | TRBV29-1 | TGCAGCGTTGGAGTACCAGGGCACGGGACCCAGTACTTC | CSVGVPGHGTQYF
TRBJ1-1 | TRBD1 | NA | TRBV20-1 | TGCAGTGCTACGGACAGGGCCGGGACTGAAGCTTTCTTT | CSATDRAGTEAFF
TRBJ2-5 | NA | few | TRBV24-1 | TGTGCCACCAGTCCCGGGACGCAAGAGACCCAGTACTTC | CATSPGTQETQYF
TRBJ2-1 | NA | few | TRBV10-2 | TGCGCCACCCCCAAGGGCAACAATGAGCAGTTCTTC | CATPKGNNEQFF
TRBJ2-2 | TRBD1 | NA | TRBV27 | TGTGCCAGCAGTCCTAAGCTCCGGGACAGGGGGCCCCGGGGCACCGGGGAGCTGTTTTTT | CASSPKLRDRGPRGTGELFF
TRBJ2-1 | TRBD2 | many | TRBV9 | TGTGCCAGCAGCGTAGTTAGCGGGGGATACAATGAGCAGTTCTTC | CASSVVSGGYNEQFF